This TCR beta chain was recovered during a study of blood T cell repertoires in COVID-19. Recovered status in Cohort 3 required two negative PCRs, clearance, or symptom resolution. V trimming: 5 bases; J trimming: 0 bases; junction bases outside the gene matches: 5. The CDR3 spans 15 residues. In germline, CDR1 is SGHTA, CDR2 FQGNSA. Clones were sequenced by immunoSEQ multiplex PCR, and TCRdb holds only the in-frame ones, with some missing. The table shows 200,000 to 250,000 clones, with 80% to 90% occurring only once. The chain employs TRBV7-2 and TRBJ2-5, with 8 bases that match TRBD1. The sample taken for sequencing was PBMCs or T cells enriched from blood (not recorded which). The receptor was derived from a woman aged 25 to 39 who had recovered from COVID-19. CDR3 amino acids: CASSQGAPYQETQYF. The CDR3 DNA is TGTGCCAGCAGCCAGGGGGCCCCATACCAAGAGACCCAGTACTTC.